The table lists the clone carrying this T cell receptor (beta chain) with a few counts. What it recognizes is unknown. TCRdb passed the 5' RACE reads through MiXCR, listing each CDR3 protein once. This sample has roughly 450,000 distinct CDR3 sequences, with approximately 18% found just once. Trimming shortened V by 1 base and J by 2 bases, and 14 bases separated the two germline ends. The CDR3 covers 16 residues. Germline V lookup: CDR1 DFQATT, CDR2 SNEGSKA (reference sequence). The data stem from a study of T-cell memory formation after mild COVID-19. The wider study: TCR clusters showed largely donor specificity.

Whole-study findings and limits: Memory from before infection featured some responding clones, which suggests cross-reactive memory joined. Clones which contracted sat mainly in CM and EM if CD4+, and in EMRA if CD8+.

The clonotype comes from an adult woman who had mild COVID-19 (a few samples of this study predate the infection). Cell type and time point are not known. The sample taken for sequencing was PBMCs or a T cell subset sorted from them (not recorded which). The chain has TRBV20-1 and TRBJ2-2; D not resolved. CDR3 DNA sequence: TGCAGTGCTAGAGCCTCCCTGCGCCCCAACACCGGGGAGCTGTTTTTT. Its protein product is CSARASLRPNTGELFF.